This TCR beta chain is drawn from a study of shared clonotypes between healthy human individuals. Overall study results and limits: The sole specimen, blood, was sampled, and tissue repertoires likely differ. Generation of non-shared clonotypes was less probable than generation of clonotypes shared by all four donors.

The CDR3 has 13 amino acids. Germline V gene sequence: CDR1 MNHNS, CDR2 SASEGT. Trimming removed 6 bases from V and 8 bases from J, with 13 bases in between. Generated by immunoSEQ multiplex PCR, the TCRdb table keeps only in-frame clones and is missing some. The data contain some 2,000,000 clones, 90% to 95% of them singletons. Worth noting for this clone: The target antigen is unknown.

The specimen sequenced was naive CD4+ T cells sorted from blood. Sample subset: CD45RA+ positively selected. The receptor comes from a young man in good health. This sequence joins TRBV6-1 and TRBJ1-4; D might be TRBD1 (5 bases). The CDR3 DNA is TGTGCCAGCAGAGGGACCAAAGGGGAAAAACTGTTTTTT. Protein product: CASRGTKGEKLFF.